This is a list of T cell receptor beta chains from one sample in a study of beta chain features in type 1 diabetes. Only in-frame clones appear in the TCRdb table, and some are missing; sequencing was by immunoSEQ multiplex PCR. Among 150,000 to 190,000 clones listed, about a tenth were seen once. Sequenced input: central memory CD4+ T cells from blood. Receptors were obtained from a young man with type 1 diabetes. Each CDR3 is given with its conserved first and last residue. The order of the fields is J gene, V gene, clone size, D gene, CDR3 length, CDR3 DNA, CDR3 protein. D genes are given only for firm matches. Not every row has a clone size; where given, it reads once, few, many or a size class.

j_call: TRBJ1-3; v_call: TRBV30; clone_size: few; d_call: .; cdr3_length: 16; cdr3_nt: TGTGCCTGGACCTTCGGGGGAACGAGCTCTGGAAACACCATATATTTT; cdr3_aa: CAWTFGGTSSGNTIYF
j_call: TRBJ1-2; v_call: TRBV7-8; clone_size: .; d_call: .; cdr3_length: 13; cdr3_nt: TGTGCCAGCAGCCCTAGGGGCGCCTATGGCTACACCTTC; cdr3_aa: CASSPRGAYGYTF
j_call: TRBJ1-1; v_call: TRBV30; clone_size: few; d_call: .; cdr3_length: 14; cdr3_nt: TGTGCCTGGAACCGCGGACAGACTAACACTGAAGCTTTCTTT; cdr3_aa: CAWNRGQTNTEAFF
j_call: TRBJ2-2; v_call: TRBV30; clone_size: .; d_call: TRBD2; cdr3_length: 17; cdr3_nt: TGTGCCTGGAGTGTAAGTCGGAGCGGGAGGTACACCGGGGAGCTGTTTTTT; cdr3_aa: CAWSVSRSGRYTGELFF
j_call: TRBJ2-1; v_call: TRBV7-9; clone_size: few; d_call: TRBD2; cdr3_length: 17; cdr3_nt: TGTGCCAGCAGCACAGGACTAGCGGACCCCTCCTACAATGAGCAGTTCTTC; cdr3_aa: CASSTGLADPSYNEQFF
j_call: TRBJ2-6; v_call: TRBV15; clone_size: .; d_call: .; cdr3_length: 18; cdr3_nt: TGTGCCACCAGCAGAGTTGTCGCAGTGGGGCCTGGGGCCAACGTCCTGACTTTC; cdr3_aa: CATSRVVAVGPGANVLTF
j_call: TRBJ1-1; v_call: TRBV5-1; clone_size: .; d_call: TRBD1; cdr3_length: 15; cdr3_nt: TGCGCCAGCAGCTCCACCGGGACAGGTGACACTGAAGCTTTCTTT; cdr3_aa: CASSSTGTGDTEAFF
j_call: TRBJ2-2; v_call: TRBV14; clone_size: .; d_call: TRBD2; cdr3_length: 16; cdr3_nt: TGTGCCAGCAGCCCCCAACTAGCGGGAGATGTCGGGGAGCTGTTTTTT; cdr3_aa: CASSPQLAGDVGELFF
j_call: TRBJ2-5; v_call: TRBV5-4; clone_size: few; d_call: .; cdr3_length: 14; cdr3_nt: TGTGCCAGCAGCACACGGGGATTTCAAGAGACCCAGTACTTC; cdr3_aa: CASSTRGFQETQYF
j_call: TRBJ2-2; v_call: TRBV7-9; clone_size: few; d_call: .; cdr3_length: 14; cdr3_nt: TGTGCCAGCAGCTTAACTGGGAGCACCGGGGAGCTGTTTTTT; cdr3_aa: CASSLTGSTGELFF
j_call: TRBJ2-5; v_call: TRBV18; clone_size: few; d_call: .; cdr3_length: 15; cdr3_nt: TGTGCCAGCTCAGAGCTTGTAGGGAGTCAAGAGACCCAGTACTTC; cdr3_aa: CASSELVGSQETQYF